These 6 T cell receptor beta chains originate from one sample sequenced in a study of blood T cell repertoires in COVID-19. Measured with immunoSEQ multiplex PCR; TCRdb has only the in-frame clones, and not every one. The sample includes around 60,000 clones, over 60% of them seen just once. Sequenced sample: peripheral blood. These receptors were collected from a woman aged 65 to 85 with COVID-19, enrolled during active disease.

The chain links TRBV28 to TRBJ2-2; 13 positions match TRBD2. After removal of 0 bases from V and 6 bases from J, the junction contained 4 bases not matched to a gene. There are 17 residues in the CDR3. CDR1 is MDHEN and CDR2 is SYDVKM in the germline V gene. The CDR3 sequence: CASSLWRLAGGPGELFF. The DNA for the CDR3 is TGTGCCAGCAGTTTATGGAGACTAGCGGGAGGTCCCGGGGAGCTGTTTTTT.

This sequence joins TRBV7-9 and TRBJ2-5; TRBD2 aligns across 7 bases. The CDR3 is 13 amino acids. J gave up 9 bases and V 4 bases, and 8 bases lay outside the gene matches. The germline gives CDR1 SEHNR, CDR2 FQNEAQ (reference sequence). CDR3 nucleotide sequence: TGTGCCAGCAGCTCGCCGGGGGGATGGGCCCAGTACTTC. Its protein product is CASSSPGGWAQYF.

J is TRBJ2-3 and V is TRBV19; 9 nucleotides align to TRBD1. V was pared by 4 bases and J by 7 bases, with 12 bases of the junction left unmatched. This CDR3 region has 16 residues. Germline V gene lookup returns CDR1 LNHDA and CDR2 SQIVND (reference sequence). The CDR3 protein is CASSRIGDRVMYTQYF. CDR3 bases: TGTGCCAGTAGTAGAATAGGGGACAGGGTCATGTATACGCAGTATTTT.

The rearrangement links TRBV5-1 to TRBJ1-2; D not certain. Between the trimmed V and J ends, which lost 4 bases and 8 bases, there was a span of 18 bases. CDR3 length equals 14 residues. Germline V gene lookup returns CDR1 SGHRS and CDR2 YFSETQ. Here the CDR3 DNA reads TGCGCCAGCAGCCGGGAGGGAATACCTTCCGGCTACACCTTC. Its protein is CASSREGIPSGYTF.

The chain joins TRBV29-1 to TRBJ1-1, with D hard to call. This CDR3 comprises 13 residues. From germline, CDR1 is SQVTM and CDR2 ANQGSEA. V shed 3 bases and J shed 1 base, with 9 bases lying between them. The chain's CDR3 is CSVDLTSNTEAFF. In DNA, the CDR3 is TGCAGCGTTGACTTGACATCGAACACTGAAGCTTTCTTT.

The CDR3 region is CASSQDGTGDTEAFF. The CDR3 bases are TGCGCCAGCAGCCAAGATGGGACAGGGGACACTGAAGCTTTCTTT. The chain employs TRBV4-3 and TRBJ1-1; TRBD1 matches at 10 bases. V shed 0 bases, J shed 3 bases, and the junction held 1 base outside the gene matches. Germline loops: CDR1 LGHNA, CDR2 YSLEER. The CDR3 totals 15 residues.